Presented here are 4 T cell receptor beta chains from one specimen sequenced in a study of T cell repertoires in cytomegalovirus infection. TCRdb re-analysed the reads in MiXCR, keeping a single row per CDR3 protein. The repertoire consists of about 360,000 distinct CDR3 sequences, with around 18% occurring once and the leading ten covering around 8.6%. Sequences were obtained from PBMCs. Every receptor here comes from a human donor in good health (CMV status not recorded). Some clones in this sample may be carry-over from other donors' samples.

This clonotype was seen a handful of times. The chain couples TRBV2 to TRBJ1-2; D is unclear. This CDR3 has 14 residues. From germline, CDR1 is SNHLY and CDR2 FYNNEI. Trimming took 7 bases from V and 0 from J, leaving 12 bases between them. CDR3 loop: CASTQSGANYGYTF. The CDR3 DNA reads as TGTGCCAGCACCCAAAGTGGGGCTAACTATGGCTACACCTTC.

This rearrangement joins TRBV20-1 to TRBJ1-1; TRBD1 might be the D (6 bases). In germline, CDR1 is DFQATT, CDR2 SNEGSKA (reference sequence). This CDR3 has 13 amino acids. The CDR3 nucleotides are TGCAGCCCAACCCAGGGGTTCGACACTGAAGCTTTCTTT. It codes for CSPTQGFDTEAFF.

The rearrangement links TRBV20-1 to TRBJ2-5; D may be TRBD2 (7 bases). V lost 3 bases to trimming and J lost 0 bases, with 14 bases between them. CDR1 and CDR2 from the germline V gene are DFQATT and SNEGSKA (reference sequence). The CDR3 is 15 residues long. CDR3 DNA: TGCAGTGCTAGTGACGGGGGGCTGTACCAAGAGACCCAGTACTTC. It yields the protein CSASDGGLYQETQYF.

This clonotype was seen more than once but under ten times. This chain uses TRBV6-1 with TRBJ2-3, with a tentative D call TRBD2 (6 bases). CDR3 length: 14 residues. Germline V CDR1 and CDR2: MNHNS, SASEGT. V shed 3 bases and J shed 1 base, with 8 bases lying between them. The CDR3 protein is CASSDWGGTDTQYF. CDR3 DNA: TGTGCCAGCAGTGACTGGGGGGGCACAGATACGCAGTATTTT.